Listed below are T cell receptor beta chains from one sample, sequenced in a study of blood T cell repertoires in COVID-19. Libraries were prepared by immunoSEQ multiplex PCR; TCRdb keeps only in-frame clonotypes and omits some of them. This table holds 250,000 to 300,000 clones, about 86% found once. The source material was PBMCs or T cells enriched from blood (not recorded which). The origin of the receptors is a man under 40 with acute COVID-19. CDR3s leave out the opening cysteine and the closing phenylalanine or tryptophan.

CDR3 length: 14; J gene: TRBJ2-3; V gene: TRBV4-2; CDR3 protein: ASSQEAGSGTDTQY
CDR3 length: 14; J gene: TRBJ2-1; V gene: TRBV11-1; CDR3 protein: ASSLGVDTSYNEQF
CDR3 length: 14; J gene: TRBJ2-1; V gene: TRBV14; CDR3 protein: ASSRTGGSSYNEQF
CDR3 length: 14; J gene: TRBJ2-2; V gene: TRBV27; CDR3 protein: ASSLFRPPGTGELF
CDR3 length: 11; J gene: TRBJ1-2; V gene: TRBV5-6; CDR3 protein: ASSLRSNYGYT
CDR3 length: 13; J gene: TRBJ2-1; V gene: TRBV6-2/TRBV6-3; CDR3 protein: ASSNTRDYNNEQF
CDR3 length: 12; J gene: TRBJ2-2; V gene: TRBV19; CDR3 protein: ASKGDGLAGELF
CDR3 length: 10; J gene: TRBJ1-3; V gene: TRBV27; CDR3 protein: ASGTGGNTIY
CDR3 length: 15; J gene: TRBJ2-5; V gene: TRBV3-1/TRBV3-2; CDR3 protein: ASSQALAGGSQETQY
CDR3 length: 11; J gene: TRBJ1-1; V gene: TRBV10-3; CDR3 protein: AISVGVNTEAF
CDR3 length: 12; J gene: TRBJ2-2; V gene: TRBV2; CDR3 protein: ASRTTSRTGELF
CDR3 length: 14; J gene: TRBJ2-3; V gene: TRBV11-2; CDR3 protein: ASSLDSQGLTDTQY
CDR3 length: 12; J gene: TRBJ1-2; V gene: TRBV6-5; CDR3 protein: ASSTRGLSYGYT
CDR3 length: 14; J gene: TRBJ2-5; V gene: TRBV18; CDR3 protein: ASSLATSAVQETQY